This TCR beta chain is drawn from a study of T cells after yellow fever vaccination. Production of TCR cDNA was by 5'RACE template switching, which also added a universal primer site and UMIs. TCRdb processed the 5' RACE reads anew with MiXCR; each CDR3 protein has one entry. The repertoire holds over 130,000 distinct CDR3 sequences, with over 7% as singletons. The CDR3 runs 16 residues. The germline V gene encodes CDR1 SGHKS and CDR2 YYEKEE (reference sequence). V was trimmed by 3 bases and J by 1 base, leaving 16 bases between them. This clonotype was detected many times. Its antigen is not identified. Study-level points and caveats: Contamination by abundant bulk-population clonotypes could be present in FACS-sorted repertoires. Clonotypes appearing in both CD4 and CD8 compartments existed, and their share was small.

Here the sequenced sample was CD4+ T cells sorted from PBMCs, taken 5 days after the yellow fever booster vaccination. The chain recombines TRBV5-5 with TRBJ2-5; D possibly uses TRBD1 or TRBD2 (5 bases each). The receptor comes from a man aged 25-45 years who received the YFV17D yellow fever vaccine. The DNA of the CDR3 is TGTGCCAGCAGCTCGGATGGGGGTTTCGTCCAAGAGACCCAGTACTTC. Its protein is CASSSDGGFVQETQYF.